The clone carrying this TCR beta chain was picked up a small number of times. Its specificity is unknown. The data were taken from a study of T cells in tuberculosis. Time point described: new active TB diagnosis, blood taken before or within 7 days of starting treatment. Findings of the study overall: Using the GMM-specific repertoire gave under 90% accuracy versus roughly 68% with motifs. Samples were chosen by availability of cryopreserved specimens. Active tuberculosis TCR-alpha repertoires lay closer to GMM-specific TCRs than IGRA-negative controls, suggesting clonal expansion.

Clones were sequenced by immunoSEQ multiplex PCR, and TCRdb holds only the in-frame ones, with some missing. In the table there are over 30,000 clones, more than 85% of which are singletons. Germline CDR1 MDHEN, CDR2 SYDVKM. The CDR3 is 17 amino acids. The trim removed 3 bases at V and 6 bases at J, leaving 15 bases unmatched. Here the sequenced sample was PBMCs, taken at tuberculosis diagnosis. The clonotype comes from an adult with tuberculosis. The chain couples TRBV28 to TRBJ2-3, with TRBD2 matching over 7 bases. The CDR3 loop reads CASSFRPTAGARDTQYF. CDR3 coding DNA: TGTGCCAGCAGTTTTAGGCCTACGGCGGGAGCCCGGGATACGCAGTATTTT.